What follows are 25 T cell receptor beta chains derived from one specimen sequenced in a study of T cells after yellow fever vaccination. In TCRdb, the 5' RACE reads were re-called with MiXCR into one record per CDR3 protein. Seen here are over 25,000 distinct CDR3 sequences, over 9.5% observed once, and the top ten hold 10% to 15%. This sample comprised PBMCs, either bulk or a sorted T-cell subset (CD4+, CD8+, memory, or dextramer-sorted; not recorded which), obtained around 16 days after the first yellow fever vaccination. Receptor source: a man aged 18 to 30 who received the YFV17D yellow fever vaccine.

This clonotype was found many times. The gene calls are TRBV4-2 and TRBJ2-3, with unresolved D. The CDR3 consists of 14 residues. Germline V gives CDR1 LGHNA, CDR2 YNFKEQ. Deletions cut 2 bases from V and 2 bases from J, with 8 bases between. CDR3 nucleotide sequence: TGTGCCAGCAGCCAAAGAATGTCCACAGATACGCAGTATTTT. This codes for CASSQRMSTDTQYF.

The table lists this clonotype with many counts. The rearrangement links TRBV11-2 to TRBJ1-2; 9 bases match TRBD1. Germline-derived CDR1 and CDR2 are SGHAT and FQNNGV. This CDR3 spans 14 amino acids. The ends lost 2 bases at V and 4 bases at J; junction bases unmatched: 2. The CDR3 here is CASSLLGQGYGYTF. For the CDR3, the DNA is TGTGCCAGCAGCTTATTGGGACAGGGCTATGGCTACACCTTC.

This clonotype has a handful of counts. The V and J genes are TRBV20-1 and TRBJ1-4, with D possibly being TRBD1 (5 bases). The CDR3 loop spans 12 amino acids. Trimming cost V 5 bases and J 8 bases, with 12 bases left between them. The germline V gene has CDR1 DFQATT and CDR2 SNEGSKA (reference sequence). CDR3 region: CSAPDGGEKLFF. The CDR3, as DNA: TGCAGTGCTCCGGACGGGGGAGAAAAACTGTTTTTT.

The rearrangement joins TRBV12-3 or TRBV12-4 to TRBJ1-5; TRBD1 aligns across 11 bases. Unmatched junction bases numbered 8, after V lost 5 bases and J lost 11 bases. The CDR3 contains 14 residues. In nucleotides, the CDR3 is TGTGCCAGCAGTCCGGGACAGGGGGAGGGATCCCAGCATTTT. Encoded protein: CASSPGQGEGSQHF.

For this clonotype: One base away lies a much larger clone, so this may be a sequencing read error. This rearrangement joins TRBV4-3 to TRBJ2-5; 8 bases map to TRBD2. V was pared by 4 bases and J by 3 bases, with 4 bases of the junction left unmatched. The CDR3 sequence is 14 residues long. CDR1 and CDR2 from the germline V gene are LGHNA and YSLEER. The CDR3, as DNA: TGCGCCAGCAGCCCGGTACTAGCGGAAGAGACCCAGTACTTC. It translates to CASSPVLAEETQYF.

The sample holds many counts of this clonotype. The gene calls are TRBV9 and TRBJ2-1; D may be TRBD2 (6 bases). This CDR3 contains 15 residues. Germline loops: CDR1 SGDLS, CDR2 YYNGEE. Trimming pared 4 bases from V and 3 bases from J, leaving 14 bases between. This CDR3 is CASSLGGVGYNEQFF. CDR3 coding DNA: TGTGCCAGCAGCCTCGGCGGGGTGGGCTACAATGAGCAGTTCTTC. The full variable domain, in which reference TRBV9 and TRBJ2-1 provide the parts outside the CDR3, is DSGVTQTPKHLITATGQRVTLRCSPRSGDLSVYWYQQSLDQGLQFLIQYYNGEERAKGNILERFSAQQFPDLHSELNLSSLELGDSALYFCASSLGGVGYNEQFFGPGTRLTVL.

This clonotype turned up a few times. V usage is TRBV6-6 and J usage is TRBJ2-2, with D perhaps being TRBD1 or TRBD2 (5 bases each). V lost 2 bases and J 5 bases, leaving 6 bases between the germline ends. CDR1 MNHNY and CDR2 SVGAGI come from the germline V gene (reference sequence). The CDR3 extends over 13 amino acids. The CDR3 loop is CASSYGGTGELFF. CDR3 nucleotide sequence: TGTGCCAGCAGTTACGGGGGAACCGGGGAGCTGTTTTTT.

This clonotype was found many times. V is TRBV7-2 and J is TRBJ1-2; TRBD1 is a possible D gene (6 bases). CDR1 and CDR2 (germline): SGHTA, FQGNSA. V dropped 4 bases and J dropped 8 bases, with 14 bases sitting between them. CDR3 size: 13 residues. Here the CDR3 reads CASSSQGGRGYTF. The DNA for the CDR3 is TGTGCCAGCAGCTCACAGGGCGGTCGGGGCTACACCTTC.

The CDR3 region is CASSLLGGPNTGELFF. The CDR3 DNA reads TGTGCCAGCAGTTTATTAGGGGGGCCAAACACCGGGGAGCTGTTTTTT. J is TRBJ2-2 and V is TRBV27; tentatively, D is TRBD1 or TRBD2 (6 bases each). Germline V CDR1 and CDR2: MNHEY, SMNVEV (reference sequence). The CDR3 sequence is 16 residues long. The V end lost 1 base, the J end lost 2 bases, and 11 bases lay between the germline ends.

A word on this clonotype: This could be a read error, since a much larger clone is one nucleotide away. CDR3 nucleotide sequence: TGTGCCAGCACCCAAGTACATTCTTCATTCGCAGCTTTGGCGCAGTATTTT. Protein sequence: CASTQVHSSFAALAQYF. The V call is TRBV3-1, the J call TRBJ2-3; no reliable D call. The CDR3 consists of 17 residues. Germline loops: CDR1 LGHDT, CDR2 YNNKEL (reference sequence).

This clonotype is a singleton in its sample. CDR3 region: CATSNGRSSYNEQFF. The CDR3 DNA follows: TGTGCCACTTCAAACGGTCGGAGCTCCTACAATGAGCAGTTCTTC. The chain has TRBV15 and TRBJ2-1; no reliable D call. This CDR3 region has 15 residues. The V gene lost 9 bases and the J gene lost 0 bases, with 15 bases spanning the gap. Germline V lookup: CDR1 LNHNV, CDR2 YYDKDF (reference sequence). The whole variable domain, remainder taken from reference TRBV15 and TRBJ2-1, is DAMVIQNPRYQVTQFGKPVTLSCSQTLNHNVMYWYQQKSSQAPKLLFHYYDKDFNNEADTPDNFQSRRPNTSFCFLDIRSPGLGDTAMYLCATSNGRSSYNEQFFGPGTRLTVL.

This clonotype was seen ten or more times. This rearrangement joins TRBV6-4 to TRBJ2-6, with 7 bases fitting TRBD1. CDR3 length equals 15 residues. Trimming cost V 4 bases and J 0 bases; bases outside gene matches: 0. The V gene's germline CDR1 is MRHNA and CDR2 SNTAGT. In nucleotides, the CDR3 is TGTGCCAGCAGTGGGGACAGCTCTGGGGCCAACGTCCTGACTTTC. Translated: CASSGDSSGANVLTF.

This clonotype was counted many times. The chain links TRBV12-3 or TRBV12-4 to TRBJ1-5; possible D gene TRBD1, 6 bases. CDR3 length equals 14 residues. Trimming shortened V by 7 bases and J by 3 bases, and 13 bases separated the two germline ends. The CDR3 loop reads CASNLQGFNQPQHF. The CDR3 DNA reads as TGTGCCAGCAATCTACAGGGTTTCAATCAGCCCCAGCATTTT.

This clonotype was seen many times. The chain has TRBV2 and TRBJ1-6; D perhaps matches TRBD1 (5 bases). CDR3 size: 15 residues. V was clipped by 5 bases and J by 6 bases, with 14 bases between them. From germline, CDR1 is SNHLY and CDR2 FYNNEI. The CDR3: CASSSTLGLNSPLHF. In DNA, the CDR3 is TGTGCCAGCAGTAGTACGTTGGGGCTTAATTCACCCCTCCACTTT.

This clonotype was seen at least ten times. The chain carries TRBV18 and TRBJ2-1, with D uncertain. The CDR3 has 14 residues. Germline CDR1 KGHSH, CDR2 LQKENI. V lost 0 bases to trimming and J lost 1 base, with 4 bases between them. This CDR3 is CASSPPGSYNEQFF. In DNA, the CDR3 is TGTGCCAGCTCACCACCAGGGTCCTACAATGAGCAGTTCTTC.

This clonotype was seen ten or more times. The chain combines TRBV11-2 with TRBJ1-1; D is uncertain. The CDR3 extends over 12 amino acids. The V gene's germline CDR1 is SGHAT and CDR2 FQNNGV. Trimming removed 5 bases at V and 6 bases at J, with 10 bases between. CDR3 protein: CASSPGLSEAFF. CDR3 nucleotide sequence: TGTGCCAGCAGCCCCGGCTTGTCTGAAGCTTTCTTT. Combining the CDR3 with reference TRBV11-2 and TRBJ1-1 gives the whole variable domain EAGVAQSPRYKIIEKRQSVAFWCNPISGHATLYWYQQILGQGPKLLIQFQNNGVVDDSQLPKDRFSAERLKGVDSTLKIQPAKLEDSAVYLCASSPGLSEAFFGQGTRLTVV.

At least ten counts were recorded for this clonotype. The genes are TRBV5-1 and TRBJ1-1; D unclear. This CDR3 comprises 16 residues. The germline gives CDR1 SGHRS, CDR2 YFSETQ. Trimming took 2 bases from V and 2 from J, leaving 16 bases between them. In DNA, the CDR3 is TGCGCCAGCAGCTTTGTCAGGCTCCAAGGAAACACTGAAGCTTTCTTT. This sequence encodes CASSFVRLQGNTEAFF.

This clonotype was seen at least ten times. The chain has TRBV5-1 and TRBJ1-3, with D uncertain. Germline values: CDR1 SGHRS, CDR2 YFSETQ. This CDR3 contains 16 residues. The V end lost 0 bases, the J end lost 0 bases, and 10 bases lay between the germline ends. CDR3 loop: CASSLAGTFSGNTIYF. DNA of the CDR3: TGCGCCAGCAGCTTGGCAGGAACCTTCTCTGGAAACACCATATATTTT.

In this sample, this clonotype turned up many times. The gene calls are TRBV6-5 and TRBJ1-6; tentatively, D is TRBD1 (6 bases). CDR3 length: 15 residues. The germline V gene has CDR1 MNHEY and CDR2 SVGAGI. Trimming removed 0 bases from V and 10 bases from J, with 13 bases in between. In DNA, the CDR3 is TGTGCCAGCAGTTACTCTAATGGACAGAACTCACCCCTCCACTTT. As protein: CASSYSNGQNSPLHF.

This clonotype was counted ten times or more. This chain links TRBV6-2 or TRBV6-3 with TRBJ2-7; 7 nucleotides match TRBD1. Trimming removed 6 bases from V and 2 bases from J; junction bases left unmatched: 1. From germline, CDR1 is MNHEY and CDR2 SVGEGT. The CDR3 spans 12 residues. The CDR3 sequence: CASRQGTYEQYF. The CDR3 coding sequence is TGTGCCAGCAGACAGGGGACCTACGAGCAGTACTTC.

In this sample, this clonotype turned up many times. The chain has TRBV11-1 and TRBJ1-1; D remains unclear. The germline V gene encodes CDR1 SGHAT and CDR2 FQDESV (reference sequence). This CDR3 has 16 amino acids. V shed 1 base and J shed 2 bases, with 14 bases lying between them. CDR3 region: CASSLGLWTANTEAFF. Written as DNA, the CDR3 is TGTGCCAGCAGCTTAGGCCTTTGGACCGCCAACACTGAAGCTTTCTTT.

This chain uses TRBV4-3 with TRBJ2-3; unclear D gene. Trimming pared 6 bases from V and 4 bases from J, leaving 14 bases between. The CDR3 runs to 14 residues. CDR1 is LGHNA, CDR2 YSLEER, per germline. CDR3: CASSPLPNADTQYF. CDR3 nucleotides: TGCGCCAGCAGTCCTCTCCCTAACGCAGATACGCAGTATTTT.

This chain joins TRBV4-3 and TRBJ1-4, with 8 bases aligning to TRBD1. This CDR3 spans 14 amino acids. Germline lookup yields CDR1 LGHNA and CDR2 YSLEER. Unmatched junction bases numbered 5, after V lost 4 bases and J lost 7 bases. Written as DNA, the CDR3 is TGCGCCAGCAGCCCCGGACAGGGTGTTGAAAAACTGTTTTTT. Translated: CASSPGQGVEKLFF.

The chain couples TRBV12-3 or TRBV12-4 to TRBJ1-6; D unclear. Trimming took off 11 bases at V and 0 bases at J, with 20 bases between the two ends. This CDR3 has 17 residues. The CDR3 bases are TGTGCCTTGACCGGGCCTCTGGCGGGCTCCTATAATTCACCCCTCCACTTT. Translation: CALTGPLAGSYNSPLHF.

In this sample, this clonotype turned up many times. Here the CDR3 reads CASSGENLEQFF. CDR3 coding DNA: TGTGCCAGCAGCGGAGAAAATTTAGAGCAGTTCTTC. This chain uses TRBV11-2 with TRBJ2-1; D is uncertain. There are 12 residues in the CDR3. The V end was cut by 5 bases, the J end by 10 bases, with 12 bases between. Germline CDR1 reads SGHAT; CDR2 reads FQNNGV.